Listed here are 26 T cell receptor beta chains from one sample, sequenced in a study of radiation and T cells in renal cell carcinoma. The time point is: blood 2 weeks post-SBRT. The treatment: 15 Gy SBRT to primary tumor, nephrectomy 4 weeks later. TCRdb keeps only in-frame clones here, not all; method: immunoSEQ multiplex PCR. This sample has about 130,000 clones, with approximately 90% found just once. The specimen was blood, collected from a patient whose treatment included radiotherapy and nephrectomy. The origin of the receptors is a woman in her 70s with renal cell carcinoma.

This chain connects TRBV11-1 to TRBJ2-5; tentatively, D is TRBD2 (6 bases). The CDR3 covers 16 residues. CDR1 is SGHAT, CDR2 FQDESV, per germline (reference sequence). The ends were cut back, 5 bases at V and 5 bases at J, with 21 bases in the middle. The DNA for the CDR3 is TGTGCCAGCAGCCCTAGCGTAGGGGCGGGGTATGAGACCCAGTACTTC. This translates into CASSPSVGAGYETQYF.

The chain couples TRBV18 to TRBJ2-7; perhaps TRBD2 as D (5 bases). Trimming took 5 bases from V and 3 from J, leaving 23 bases between them. The CDR3 sequence is 17 residues long. Germline CDR1 and CDR2: KGHSH and LQKENI. CDR3 protein: CASSSKSGSEVGYEQYF. CDR3 DNA sequence: TGTGCCAGCTCAAGTAAATCGGGGTCGGAGGTGGGCTACGAGCAGTACTTC.

The chain links TRBV5-4 to TRBJ1-1; TRBD1 might be the D (5 bases). CDR3 length equals 15 residues. Germline loops: CDR1 SGHNT, CDR2 YYREEE (reference sequence). V was cut by 4 bases and J by 4 bases, with 17 bases left in between. The CDR3 is CASSLKSGQGTEAFF. For the CDR3, the DNA is TGTGCCAGCAGCCTCAAATCGGGTCAGGGCACTGAAGCTTTCTTT.

The chain uses TRBV18 and TRBJ2-3, with D perhaps matching TRBD1 (5 bases). Trimming cost V 3 bases and J 2 bases, with 18 bases left between them. CDR3 length: 17 residues. Germline assignment: CDR1 KGHSH and CDR2 LQKENI. The CDR3 nucleotides are TGTGCCAGCTCACCCCAGGTCCCAACAGGTTACACAGATACGCAGTATTTT. Translating gives CASSPQVPTGYTDTQYF.

The chain joins TRBV11-3 to TRBJ2-3; possible D gene TRBD1, 6 bases. From germline, CDR1 is SGHNT and CDR2 YENEEA. V was shortened by 5 bases and J by 3 bases, with 12 bases between the two germline ends. The CDR3 is 14 amino acids. This CDR3 reads CASSPRQATDTQYF. CDR3 nucleotide sequence: TGTGCCAGCAGCCCGAGACAGGCGACAGATACGCAGTATTTT.

V is TRBV4-1 and J is TRBJ1-5; perhaps TRBD1 as D (5 bases). V lost 3 bases and J lost 0, with 9 bases in between. Germline lookup yields CDR1 MGHRA and CDR2 YSYEKL. This CDR3 contains 15 residues. CDR3 loop: CASSHSGGSNQPQHF. CDR3 in DNA: TGCGCCAGCAGCCATTCCGGGGGTAGCAATCAGCCCCAGCATTTT.

This chain joins TRBV18 and TRBJ2-5; no clear D gene. Germline-derived CDR1 and CDR2 are KGHSH and LQKENI. This CDR3 is 13 amino acids long. V was trimmed by 0 bases and J by 5 bases, leaving 7 bases between them. This chain's CDR3 is CASSPPSIETQYF. DNA of the CDR3: TGTGCCAGCTCACCACCGAGTATCGAGACCCAGTACTTC.

The V and J genes are TRBV19 and TRBJ1-6; the D is unclear. CDR1 is LNHDA and CDR2 is SQIVND in the germline V gene (reference sequence). CDR3 length equals 16 residues. Trimming left V 3 bases short and J 8 bases short, with 17 bases between. CDR3 coding DNA: TGTGCCAGTAGTATCACTGCGGACGGCTACTATTCACCCCTCCACTTT. As protein: CASSITADGYYSPLHF.

V gene TRBV5-6 combines with J gene TRBJ2-5, with 7 bases matching TRBD1. V shed 4 bases and J 5 bases; nucleotides not matched to a gene: 8. This CDR3 has 14 residues. Per germline, CDR1 SGHDT and CDR2 YYEEEE. The CDR3 protein is CASSTQGSGETQYF. CDR3 nucleotides: TGTGCCAGCAGCACACAGGGGTCTGGGGAGACCCAGTACTTC.

In this sample, this clone turned up a few times. The chain uses TRBV10-3 and TRBJ1-1; the match to TRBD1 covers 10 bases. The germline gives CDR1 ENHRY, CDR2 SYGVKD. This CDR3 has 16 residues. J lost 0 bases, V lost 5 bases, and 6 bases had no gene match. The CDR3 is CAISSGQGRLNTEAFF. As DNA, the CDR3 is TGTGCCATCAGTTCGGGACAGGGGAGACTGAACACTGAAGCTTTCTTT.

This chain connects TRBV2 to TRBJ2-2, with D possibly matching TRBD1 (6 bases). Germline loops: CDR1 SNHLY, CDR2 FYNNEI. V was pared by 6 bases and J by 4 bases, with 12 bases between. The CDR3 length is 14 residues. CDR3 amino acids: CASRKTGFTGELFF. In DNA form, the CDR3 reads TGTGCCAGCAGAAAGACAGGTTTCACCGGGGAGCTGTTTTTT.

The chain employs TRBV5-6 and TRBJ2-3; 7 nucleotides align to TRBD1. Germline values: CDR1 SGHDT, CDR2 YYEEEE. The CDR3 covers 15 residues. Trimming removed 0 bases from V and 3 bases from J; junction bases left unmatched: 4. CDR3 sequence (DNA): TGTGCCAGCAGCTTGGGACAGGGTAGGACAGATACGCAGTATTTT. It yields the protein CASSLGQGRTDTQYF.

This chain joins TRBV2 and TRBJ1-1; unclear D gene. Looked up from germline, CDR1 is SNHLY and CDR2 is FYNNEI. CDR3 size: 14 residues. V lost 9 bases and J lost 0, with 14 bases in between. CDR3 coding DNA: TGTGCCAGAGCCACCCTTATATTGAACACTGAAGCTTTCTTT. It is translated as CARATLILNTEAFF.

The genes are TRBV7-2 and TRBJ2-1, with 9 bases aligning to TRBD2. V lost 5 bases and J lost 9; bases outside the gene matches: 11. CDR1 is SGHTA and CDR2 is FQGNSA in the germline V gene. This CDR3 has 15 residues. The CDR3 DNA is TGTGCCAGCAGCCTAGTCGGGACTAGCAGCGGTGAGCAGTTCTTC. It translates to CASSLVGTSSGEQFF.

V usage is TRBV7-2 and J usage is TRBJ2-5, with 7 bases matching TRBD2. Germline CDR1 SGHTA, CDR2 FQGNSA. The ends lost 5 bases at V and 5 bases at J; junction bases unmatched: 2. The CDR3 runs 12 residues. CDR3 coding DNA: TGTGCCAGCAGCCAACTAGCGGAGACCCAGTACTTC. Its translation: CASSQLAETQYF.

The genes are TRBV7-3 and TRBJ2-3; 8 positions match TRBD2. The CDR3 extends over 14 amino acids. The V gene end was trimmed by 5 bases and the J gene end by 5 bases; junction bases not matched to a gene: 6. The V gene's germline CDR1 is SGHTA and CDR2 FQGTGA. The DNA for the CDR3 is TGTGCCAGCAGCATCGGGGGGGCAATAGATACGCAGTATTTT. It translates to CASSIGGAIDTQYF.

This clone was seen only a few times. The chain carries TRBV6-5 and TRBJ1-1; perhaps TRBD1 as D (6 bases). The CDR3 spans 14 residues. CDR1 is MNHEY and CDR2 is SVGAGI in the germline V gene. The V end was cut by 6 bases, the J end by 0 bases, with 11 bases between. The CDR3 loop reads CASSRDNVNTEAFF. DNA of the CDR3: TGTGCCAGCAGCCGGGACAACGTGAACACTGAAGCTTTCTTT.

The chain couples TRBV5-5 to TRBJ1-2; a weak D match, TRBD1 (6 bases). Germline values: CDR1 SGHKS, CDR2 YYEKEE (reference sequence). Trimming removed 4 bases at V and 2 bases at J, with 12 bases between. There are 14 residues in the CDR3. As DNA, the CDR3 is TGTGCCAGCAGCCGATCAGGGGCAAACTATGGCTACACCTTC. Its translation: CASSRSGANYGYTF.

This clone was counted once. The chain employs TRBV9 and TRBJ2-1, with D possibly matching TRBD2 (6 bases). Germline V gene lookup returns CDR1 SGDLS and CDR2 YYNGEE. V was shortened by 4 bases and J by 6 bases, with 17 bases between the two germline ends. The CDR3 contains 15 residues. In nucleotides, the CDR3 is TGTGCCAGCAGCCCTACGGACTATCCCTCCAATGAGCAGTTCTTC. Translating it yields CASSPTDYPSNEQFF.

This chain links TRBV27 with TRBJ1-6; D unclear. The CDR3 runs 17 residues. The germline V and J ends were trimmed by 4 bases and 0 bases, with 13 bases remaining between them. CDR1 and CDR2 (germline): MNHEY, SMNVEV (reference sequence). Written as DNA, the CDR3 is TGTGCCAGCAGTTCCAGGAGCATCAGCTCCTATAATTCACCCCTCCACTTT. It encodes CASSSRSISSYNSPLHF.

This sequence joins TRBV5-1 and TRBJ1-5, with 11 bases aligning to TRBD1. J was trimmed by 10 bases and V by 3 bases; bases with no gene match: 3. The CDR3 loop spans 13 amino acids. Germline CDR1 and CDR2: SGHRS and YFSETQ. CDR3 protein: CASSWTGGHPQHF. Here the CDR3 DNA reads TGCGCCAGCAGCTGGACAGGGGGCCACCCCCAGCATTTT.

This rearrangement joins TRBV19 to TRBJ2-5; 7 bases fit TRBD2. The V gene end was trimmed by 4 bases and the J gene end by 4 bases; junction bases not matched to a gene: 12. Germline CDR1 LNHDA, CDR2 SQIVND (reference sequence). The CDR3 sequence is 16 residues long. The CDR3, as DNA: TGTGCCAGTAGTAAGCGGGGACCGAGGGGTCGAGAGACCCAGTACTTC. Translated: CASSKRGPRGRETQYF.

The chain combines TRBV7-2 with TRBJ2-7; 10 bases fit TRBD1. Germline V lookup: CDR1 SGHTA, CDR2 FQGNSA. V gave up 3 bases and J gave up 2 bases; unmatched junction bases: 4. This CDR3 contains 15 residues. CDR3 amino acids: CASSFSGTGAYEQYF. The CDR3, as DNA: TGTGCCAGCAGCTTCTCCGGGACAGGGGCCTACGAGCAGTACTTC.

The V and J genes are TRBV5-4 and TRBJ2-1, with D unclear. Trimming removed 0 bases from V and 6 bases from J, with 7 bases in between. Germline loops: CDR1 SGHNT, CDR2 YYREEE (reference sequence). The CDR3 consists of 13 residues. CDR3: CASSLVGVNEQFF. The DNA of the CDR3 is TGTGCCAGCAGCTTGGTAGGAGTCAATGAGCAGTTCTTC.

This chain connects TRBV7-2 to TRBJ1-2; 8 bases are a match to TRBD1. The CDR3 contains 13 residues. V lost 3 bases, J lost 6 bases, and 3 bases stayed unmatched. Germline V CDR1 and CDR2: SGHTA, FQGNSA. CDR3 bases: TGTGCCAGCAGCTTCGTGACAGGGGATGGCTACACCTTC. Amino acid sequence: CASSFVTGDGYTF.

The gene calls are TRBV29-1 and TRBJ1-5, with a possible D match to TRBD1 (6 bases). With 4 bases removed from V and 2 bases from J, the gap between germline ends came to 15 bases. The CDR3 loop spans 15 amino acids. Germline V gives CDR1 SQVTM, CDR2 ANQGSEA. The CDR3 sequence: CSVGGGSAGNQPQHF. The CDR3 DNA sequence: TGCAGCGTTGGAGGGGGGAGTGCGGGCAATCAGCCCCAGCATTTT.